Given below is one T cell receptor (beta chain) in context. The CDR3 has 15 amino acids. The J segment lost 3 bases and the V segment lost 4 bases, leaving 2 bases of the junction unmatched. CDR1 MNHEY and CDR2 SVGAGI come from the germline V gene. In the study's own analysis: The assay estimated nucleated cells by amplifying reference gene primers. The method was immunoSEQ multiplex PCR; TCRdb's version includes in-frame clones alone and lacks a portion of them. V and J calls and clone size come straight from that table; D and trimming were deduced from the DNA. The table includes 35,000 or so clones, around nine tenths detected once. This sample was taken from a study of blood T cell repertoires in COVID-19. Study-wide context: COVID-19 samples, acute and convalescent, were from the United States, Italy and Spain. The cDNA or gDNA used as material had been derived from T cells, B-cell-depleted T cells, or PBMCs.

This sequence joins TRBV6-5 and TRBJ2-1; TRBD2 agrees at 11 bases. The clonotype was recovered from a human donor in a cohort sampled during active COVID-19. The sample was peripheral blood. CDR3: CASSLLAGDYNEQFF. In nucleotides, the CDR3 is TGTGCCAGCAGTTTACTAGCGGGAGACTACAATGAGCAGTTCTTC.